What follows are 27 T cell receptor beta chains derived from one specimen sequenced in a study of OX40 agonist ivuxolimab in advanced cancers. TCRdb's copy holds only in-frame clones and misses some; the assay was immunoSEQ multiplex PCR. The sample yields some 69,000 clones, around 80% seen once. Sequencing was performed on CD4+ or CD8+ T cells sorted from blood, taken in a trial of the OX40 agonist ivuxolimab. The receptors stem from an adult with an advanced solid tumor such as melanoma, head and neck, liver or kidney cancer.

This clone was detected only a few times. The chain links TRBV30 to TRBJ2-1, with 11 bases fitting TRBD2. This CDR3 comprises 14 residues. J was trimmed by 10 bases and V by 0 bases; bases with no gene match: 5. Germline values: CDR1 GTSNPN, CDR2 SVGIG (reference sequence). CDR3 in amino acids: CAWSVLAGVGEQFF. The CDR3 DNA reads TGTGCCTGGAGTGTACTAGCGGGAGTGGGAGAGCAGTTCTTC.

Here the CDR3 DNA reads TGTGCCAGCAGCTTAGTGGGGACAGCCATACTGCCCCAGCATTTT. Protein product: CASSLVGTAILPQHF. J is TRBJ1-5 and V is TRBV7-8; 7 nucleotides match TRBD1. The CDR3 covers 15 residues. V trimming: 1 base; J trimming: 9 bases; junction bases outside the gene matches: 9. Germline-derived CDR1 and CDR2 are SGHVS and FQNEAQ.

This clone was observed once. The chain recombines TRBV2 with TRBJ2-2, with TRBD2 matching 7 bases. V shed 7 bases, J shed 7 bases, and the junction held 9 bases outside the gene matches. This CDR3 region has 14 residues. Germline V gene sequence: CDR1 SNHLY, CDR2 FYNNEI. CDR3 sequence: CASNRRELVGELFF. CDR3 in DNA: TGTGCCAGCAACAGGCGGGAGTTGGTCGGGGAGCTGTTTTTT. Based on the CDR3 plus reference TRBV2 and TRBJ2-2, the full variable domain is EPEVTQTPSHQVTQMGQEVILRCVPISNHLYFYWYRQILGQKVEFLVSFYNNEISEKSEIFDDQFSVERPDGSNFTLKIRSTKLEDSAMYFCASNRRELVGELFFGEGSRLTVL.

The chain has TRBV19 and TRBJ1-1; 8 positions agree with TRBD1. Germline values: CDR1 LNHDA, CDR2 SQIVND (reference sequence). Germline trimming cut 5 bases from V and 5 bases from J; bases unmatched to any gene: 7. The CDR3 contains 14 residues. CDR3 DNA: TGTGCCAGTAGTTCGGACAGGGAGGGAACTGAAGCTTTCTTT. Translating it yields CASSSDREGTEAFF.

CDR3 amino acids: CASKTTGVGVPGANVLTF. CDR3 sequence (DNA): TGTGCCAGCAAGACGACAGGGGTTGGAGTCCCTGGGGCCAACGTCCTGACTTTC. The V gene is TRBV28, the J gene TRBJ2-6; 8 bases fit TRBD1. CDR1 and CDR2 (germline): MDHEN, SYDVKM. V lost 7 bases, J lost 2 bases, and 13 bases stayed unmatched. The CDR3 runs to 18 residues.

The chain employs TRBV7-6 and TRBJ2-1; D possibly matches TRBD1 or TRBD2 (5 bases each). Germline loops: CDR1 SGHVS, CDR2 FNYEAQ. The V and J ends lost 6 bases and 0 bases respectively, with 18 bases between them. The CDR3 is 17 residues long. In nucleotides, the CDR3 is TGTGCCAGCAGTAGATCCGGGACCACCTCCTCCTACAATGAGCAGTTCTTC. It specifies CASSRSGTTSSYNEQFF.

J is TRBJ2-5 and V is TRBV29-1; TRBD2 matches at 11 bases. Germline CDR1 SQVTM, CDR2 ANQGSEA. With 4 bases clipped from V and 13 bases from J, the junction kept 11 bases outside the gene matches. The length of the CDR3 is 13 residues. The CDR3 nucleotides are TGCAGCGTTGGCGATAGCGGGAGGGCCGGAAGGTACTTC. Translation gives CSVGDSGRAGRYF.

DNA for the CDR3: TGCGCCAGCAGCGCCGGGACAGGGGATTCCTACAATGAGCAGTTCTTC. Translation: CASSAGTGDSYNEQFF. The chain couples TRBV5-1 to TRBJ2-1; TRBD1 agrees at 10 bases. Unmatched junction bases numbered 5, after V lost 4 bases and J lost 1 base. This CDR3 contains 16 residues. CDR1 is SGHRS and CDR2 is YFSETQ in the germline V gene.

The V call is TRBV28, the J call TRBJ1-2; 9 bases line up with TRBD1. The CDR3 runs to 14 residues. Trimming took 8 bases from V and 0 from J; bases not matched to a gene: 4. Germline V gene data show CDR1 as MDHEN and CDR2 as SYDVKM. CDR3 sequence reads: CASGRDRANYGYTF. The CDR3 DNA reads TGTGCCAGCGGCCGGGACAGGGCTAACTATGGCTACACCTTC.

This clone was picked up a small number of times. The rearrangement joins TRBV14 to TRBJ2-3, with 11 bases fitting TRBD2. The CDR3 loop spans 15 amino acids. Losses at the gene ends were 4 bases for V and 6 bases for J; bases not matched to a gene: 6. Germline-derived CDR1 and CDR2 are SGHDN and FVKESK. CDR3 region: CASSPLLAGADTQYF. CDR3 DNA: TGTGCCAGCAGCCCACTACTAGCGGGGGCCGATACGCAGTATTTT.

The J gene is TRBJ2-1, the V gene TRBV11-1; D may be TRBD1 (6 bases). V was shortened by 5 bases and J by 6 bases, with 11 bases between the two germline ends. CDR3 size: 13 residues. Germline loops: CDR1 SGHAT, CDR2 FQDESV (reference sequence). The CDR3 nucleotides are TGTGCCAGCAGCCCGGACAGACGCAATGAGCAGTTCTTC. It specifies CASSPDRRNEQFF.

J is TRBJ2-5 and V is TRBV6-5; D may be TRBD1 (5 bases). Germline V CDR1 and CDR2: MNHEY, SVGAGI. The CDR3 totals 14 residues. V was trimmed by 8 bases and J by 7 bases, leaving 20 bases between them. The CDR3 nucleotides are TGTGCCAGCGGGATAAGGGGCGGAAAAGGGACCCAGTACTTC. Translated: CASGIRGGKGTQYF.

As DNA, the CDR3 is TGCGCCAGCAGCCAAGTGATGCAGGGGGGAGAGACCCAGTACTTC. This gives the protein CASSQVMQGGETQYF. This chain connects TRBV4-1 to TRBJ2-5, with a tentative D call TRBD1 (7 bases). Germline lookup yields CDR1 MGHRA and CDR2 YSYEKL. Deletions cut 1 base from V and 4 bases from J, with 13 bases between. This CDR3 contains 15 residues.

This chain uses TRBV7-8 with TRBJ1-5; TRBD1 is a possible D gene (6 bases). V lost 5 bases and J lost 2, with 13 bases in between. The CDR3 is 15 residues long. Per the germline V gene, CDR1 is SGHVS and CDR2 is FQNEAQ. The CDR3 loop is CASSRSGAGNQPQHF. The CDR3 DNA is TGTGCCAGCAGCCGTTCGGGGGCGGGCAATCAGCCCCAGCATTTT.

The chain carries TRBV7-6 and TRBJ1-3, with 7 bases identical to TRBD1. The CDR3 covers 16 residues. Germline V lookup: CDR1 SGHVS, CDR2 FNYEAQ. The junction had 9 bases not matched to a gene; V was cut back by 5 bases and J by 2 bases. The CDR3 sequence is CASSPQQGSAGNTIYF. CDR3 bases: TGTGCCAGCAGCCCTCAACAGGGGTCCGCTGGAAACACCATATATTTT.

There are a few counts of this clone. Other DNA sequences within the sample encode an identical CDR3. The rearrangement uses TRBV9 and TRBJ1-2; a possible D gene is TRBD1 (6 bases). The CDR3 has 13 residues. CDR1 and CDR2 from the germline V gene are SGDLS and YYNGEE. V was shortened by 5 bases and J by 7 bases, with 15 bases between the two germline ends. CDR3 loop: CASRDSTGLGYTF. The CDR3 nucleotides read TGTGCCAGCAGGGATAGCACAGGGCTTGGCTACACCTTC.

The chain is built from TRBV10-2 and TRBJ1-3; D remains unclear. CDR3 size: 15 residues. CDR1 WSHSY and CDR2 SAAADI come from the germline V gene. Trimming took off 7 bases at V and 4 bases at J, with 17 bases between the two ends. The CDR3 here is CASKSGETGGNTIYF. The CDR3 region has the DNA TGCGCCAGCAAAAGTGGAGAAACGGGGGGAAACACCATATATTTT.

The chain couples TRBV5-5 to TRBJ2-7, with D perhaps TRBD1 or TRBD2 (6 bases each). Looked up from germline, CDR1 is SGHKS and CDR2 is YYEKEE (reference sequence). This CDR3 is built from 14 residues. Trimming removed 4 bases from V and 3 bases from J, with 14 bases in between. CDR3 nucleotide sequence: TGTGCCAGCAGCCCCGGTGGAGGGGGCTACGAGCAGTACTTC. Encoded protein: CASSPGGGGYEQYF.

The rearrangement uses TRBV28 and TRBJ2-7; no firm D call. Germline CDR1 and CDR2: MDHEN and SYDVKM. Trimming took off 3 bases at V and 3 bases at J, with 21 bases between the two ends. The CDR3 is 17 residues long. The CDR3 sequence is CASSLPSAAPGGYEQYF. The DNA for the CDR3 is TGTGCCAGCAGTTTGCCCTCTGCAGCCCCCGGTGGCTACGAGCAGTACTTC.

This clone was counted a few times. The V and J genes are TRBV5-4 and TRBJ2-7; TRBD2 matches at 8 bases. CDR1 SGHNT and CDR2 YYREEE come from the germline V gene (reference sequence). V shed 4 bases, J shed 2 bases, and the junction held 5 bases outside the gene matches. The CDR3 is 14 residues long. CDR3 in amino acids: CASSPRGLAYEQYF. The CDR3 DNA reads TGTGCCAGCAGCCCCCGGGGACTAGCCTACGAGCAGTACTTC.

The CDR3 region is CASSPEGATGELFF. CDR3 in DNA: TGTGCCAGCTCACCAGAGGGGGCTACCGGGGAGCTGTTTTTT. The V call is TRBV18, the J call TRBJ2-2; 7 bases fit TRBD1. Unmatched junction bases numbered 2, after V lost 2 bases and J lost 5 bases. Germline CDR1 and CDR2: KGHSH and LQKENI. The CDR3 has 14 residues.

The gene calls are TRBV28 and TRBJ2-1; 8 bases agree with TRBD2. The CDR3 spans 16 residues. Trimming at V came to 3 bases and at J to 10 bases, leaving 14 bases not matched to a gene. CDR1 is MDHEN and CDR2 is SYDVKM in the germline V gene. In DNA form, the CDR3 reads TGTGCCAGCAGTTTCCTGGGACTAGGAGGTGAATTCGAGCAGTTCTTC. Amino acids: CASSFLGLGGEFEQFF.

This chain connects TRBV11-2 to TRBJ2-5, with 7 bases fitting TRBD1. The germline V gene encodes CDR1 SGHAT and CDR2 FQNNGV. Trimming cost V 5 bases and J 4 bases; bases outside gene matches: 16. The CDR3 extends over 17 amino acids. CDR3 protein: CASSQNPQGSIRETQYF. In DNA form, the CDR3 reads TGTGCCAGCAGCCAAAACCCACAGGGGTCGATTCGAGAGACCCAGTACTTC.

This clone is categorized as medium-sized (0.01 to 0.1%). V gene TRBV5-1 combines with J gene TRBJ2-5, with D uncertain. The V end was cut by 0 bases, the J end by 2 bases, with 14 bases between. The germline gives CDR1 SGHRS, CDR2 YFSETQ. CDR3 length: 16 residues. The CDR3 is CASSLGSRTRQETQYF. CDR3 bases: TGCGCCAGCAGCTTGGGGTCACGGACGAGACAAGAGACCCAGTACTTC.

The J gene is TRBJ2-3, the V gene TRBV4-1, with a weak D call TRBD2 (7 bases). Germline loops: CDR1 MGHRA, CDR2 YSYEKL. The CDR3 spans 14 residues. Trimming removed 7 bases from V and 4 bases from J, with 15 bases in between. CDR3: CASTQEGGSDTQYF. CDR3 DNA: TGCGCCAGCACCCAGGAGGGGGGGTCAGATACGCAGTATTTT.

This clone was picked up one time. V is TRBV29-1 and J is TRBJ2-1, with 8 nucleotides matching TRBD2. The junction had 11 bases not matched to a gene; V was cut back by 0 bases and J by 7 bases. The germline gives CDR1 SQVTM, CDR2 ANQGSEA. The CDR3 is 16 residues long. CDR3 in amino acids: CSVEDQAGVKWNEQFF. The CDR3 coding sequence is TGCAGCGTTGAAGACCAAGCGGGAGTAAAATGGAATGAGCAGTTCTTC.

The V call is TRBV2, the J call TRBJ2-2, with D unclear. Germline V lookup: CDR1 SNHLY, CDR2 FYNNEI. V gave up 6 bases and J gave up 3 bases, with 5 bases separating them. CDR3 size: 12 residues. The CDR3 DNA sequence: TGTGCCAGCAGCGCTCACACCGGGGAGCTGTTTTTT. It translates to CASSAHTGELFF. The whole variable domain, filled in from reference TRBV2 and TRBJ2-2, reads EPEVTQTPSHQVTQMGQEVILRCVPISNHLYFYWYRQILGQKVEFLVSFYNNEISEKSEIFDDQFSVERPDGSNFTLKIRSTKLEDSAMYFCASSAHTGELFFGEGSRLTVL.